The 9 T cell receptor beta chains listed next were all sequenced from one sample in a study of blood T cells in healthy people across ages. Next came a second PCR, run for about 7 to 11 cycles, which used a sample-barcoded 5' primer along with a J-beta primer mix. TCRdb re-derived calls from the 5' RACE reads in MiXCR, one entry per CDR3 protein. The sample gives fewer than 600,000 distinct CDR3 sequences, roughly a quarter of which show up once; approximately 3.5% is in the top ten. This sample also belongs to another study, concerning T cells of mothers and their children.

The sequenced sample was blood. The source is a boy younger than 10 in good health.

In this sample, this clonotype turned up a few times. The chain employs TRBV6-5 and TRBJ2-5, with 8 bases lining up with TRBD2. Germline CDR1 is MNHEY and CDR2 is SVGAGI. Trimming at V came to 6 bases and at J to 2 bases, leaving 20 bases not matched to a gene. This CDR3 has 19 residues. The CDR3 sequence is CASSLGKQREKAPQETQYF. Written as DNA, the CDR3 is TGTGCCAGCAGCTTAGGGAAGCAGCGGGAGAAGGCGCCGCAAGAGACCCAGTACTTC.

This clonotype was seen only a few times. The chain has TRBV6-6 and TRBJ2-1, with a weak D call TRBD2 (7 bases). The CDR3 is made up of 15 amino acids. Germline lookup yields CDR1 MNHNY and CDR2 SVGAGI (reference sequence). Trimming removed 5 bases at V and 3 bases at J, with 14 bases between. The CDR3 loop reads CASSAKRDIYNEQFF. Here the CDR3 DNA reads TGTGCCAGCAGTGCTAAGCGGGACATCTACAATGAGCAGTTCTTC.

The V gene is TRBV3-1, the J gene TRBJ1-2; unclear D gene. Trimming took off 0 bases at V and 3 bases at J, with 5 bases between the two ends. Germline V gene lookup returns CDR1 LGHDT and CDR2 YNNKEL (reference sequence). CDR3 length equals 13 residues. The CDR3 coding sequence is TGTGCCAGCAGCCAAGAACGGGACTATGGCTACACCTTC. Protein product: CASSQERDYGYTF.

V and J are TRBV7-2 and TRBJ2-3, with 8 bases fitting TRBD1. Germline V gene lookup returns CDR1 SGHTA and CDR2 FQGNSA. This CDR3 has 15 amino acids. With V trimmed by 5 bases and J by 2 bases, 6 bases remained unmatched. The CDR3 coding sequence is TGTGCCAGCAGCCACCGGGACAGGTACACAGATACGCAGTATTTT. It translates to CASSHRDRYTDTQYF.

This clonotype has a handful of counts. The rearrangement links TRBV15 to TRBJ2-5; 7 nucleotides agree with TRBD2. The DNA end lines up better with TRBJ2-1; the J call may be wrong. CDR1 and CDR2 (germline): LNHNV, YYDKDF (reference sequence). The CDR3 is 16 residues long. This chain's CDR3 is CATSRDPSGMYNEQFF. The CDR3 DNA is TGTGCCACCAGCAGAGACCCGAGCGGGATGTACAATGAGCAGTTCTTC.

The DNA of the CDR3 is TGCAGTGCTAAGACCGACAGCATCCACGAGCAGTACTTC. It codes for CSAKTDSIHEQYF. The rearrangement links TRBV20-1 to TRBJ2-7, with D perhaps matching TRBD1 (5 bases). Trimming stripped 4 bases from V and 5 bases from J, with 15 bases between. Germline V gene sequence: CDR1 DFQATT, CDR2 SNEGSKA (reference sequence). The CDR3 consists of 13 residues.

This clonotype came up a few times. The CDR3 DNA reads TGTGCCAGCAGCTTAGGGGTTCCAGGGACAGATACGCAGTATTTT. The encoded protein is CASSLGVPGTDTQYF. The chain employs TRBV7-2 and TRBJ2-3; TRBD1 is a possible D gene (5 bases). The CDR3 has 15 amino acids. In germline, CDR1 is SGHTA, CDR2 FQGNSA. With 1 base removed from V and 3 bases from J, the gap between germline ends came to 11 bases.

This clonotype occurred a few times. The chain joins TRBV12-3 or TRBV12-4 to TRBJ1-4; D is possibly TRBD1 (5 bases). The CDR3 length is 13 residues. V lost 3 bases and J lost 11, with 13 bases in between. CDR3: CASSFNGKGKLFF. The CDR3 region has the DNA TGTGCCAGCAGTTTTAATGGGAAGGGGAAACTGTTTTTT.

This clonotype appeared a few times. The J gene is TRBJ2-3, the V gene TRBV29-1; TRBD2 matches at 7 bases. Germline V gene sequence: CDR1 SQVTM, CDR2 ANQGSEA. V lost 1 base to trimming and J lost 2 bases; unmatched junction nucleotides: 6. CDR3 length equals 15 residues. In DNA form, the CDR3 reads TGCAGCGTTGAAGGGGGTAGCGGGTTCACAGATACGCAGTATTTT. Translation gives CSVEGGSGFTDTQYF.